This TCR beta chain derives from a study of CD8 T cells in Susac syndrome (dated by TCRdb to about 2019). Regarding the research as a whole: Of the Susac syndrome patients who were sequenced, fewer than ten were in clinical remission while about six had clinically active disease. Susac syndrome patients were therapy-naive, on corticosteroids (some also receiving IVIg), or on IVIg alone at blood withdrawal. Whether CD8+ T cell activation and differentiation in Susac syndrome was antigen driven was tested using repertoire sequencing.

Comment on this clonotype: This receptor's antigen is unknown. Base qualities are not recorded, but no much larger clone differs from it by a single base.

Peripheral blood CD8+ and CD4+ T cells from healthy donors, Susac syndrome patients and multiple sclerosis patients were profiled by high-throughput TCR beta sequencing. Recently defined diagnostic criteria for definite or probable disease were met by the Susac syndrome patients. Bulk CD8+ and CD4+ T cells were purified magnetically by negative isolation, whereas CD8+ TEMRA cells were enriched by FACS. Blood was collected in EDTA tubes and processed within 24 hours, with PBMCs isolated through density gradient centrifugation. PBMCs intended for TCR sequencing were frozen in liquid nitrogen and were later thawed in a 37 degrees C water bath. The sorted or isolated CD4+, CD8+ and CD8+ TEMRA cells had a purity of 90% or higher. RNA was extracted using the RNeasy kit, and about 0.5 to 1 ug of the RNA was reverse transcribed with random hexamers. The immunoSEQ multiplex PCR assay, covering 54 Vbeta and 13 Jbeta segments, was used to amplify TCR beta CDR3 regions. PCR amplification bias was corrected using a synthetic template baseline for primer optimization and computational correction. For the original study's pipeline: Reads were annotated to V, D and J genes according to IMGT and were analyzed with immunoSEQ Analyzer, with only productive sequences retained. Clonality was computed as one minus Shannon entropy normalized by log2 of the number of productive unique sequences. For each patient and control, public and private clones were evaluated among the 100 most prevalent clones. A clone was defined as Susac-specific if it was absent from the healthy and MS cohorts, from over 1,000 published viral clones and from other ImmuneACCESS disease sequences. TCRdb's own reprocessing of the public reads used fastp at Q25 and MiXCR and kept productive beta chains. Identical CDR3 protein sequences are pooled into one entry, listed with their most common genes and DNA. Clone size and V and J calls follow TCRdb, not the original study. The sample table shows about 240,000 distinct CDR3 sequences, and 90% to 96% are seen once. About 0.094% of the sample belongs to the ten largest clones.

The V and J ends are trimmed by 3 bases and 4 bases, leaving 16 bases between them. The CDR3 covers 15 residues, taking in both the cysteine and the phenylalanine. The retained sequence is limited to the CDR3, 45 bases, with the frame set at the first base. Looking up the germline V gene (reference sequence) yields CDR1 DFQATT and CDR2 SNEGSKA. Broad study findings and their caveats: In patients with Susac syndrome, the CD4+ T cell repertoire showed no detectable clonal expansion. The number of individuals in the TCR sequencing and HLA analysis was recognized as being relatively small.

The sequence links TRBV20-1 to TRBJ1-5, with the D gene not clear enough to name. The sequence derives from a human donor with Susac syndrome. The sequencing sample was made of CD4+ T cells from PBMCs. The CDR3 protein is CSASPTRNVNQPQHF. In nucleotide form, the sequence is TGCAGTGCTAGCCCCACACGGAACGTGAATCAGCCCCAGCATTTT.